The clone carrying this T cell receptor beta chain was detected a few times. Clones were read by immunoSEQ multiplex PCR, and TCRdb kept only the in-frame ones, dropping some. The data show about 50,000 clones, approximately 89% seen once. Related graft donors supplied nonmyeloablative bone marrow transplants, and mixed chimerism was transient. Thawed PBMCs were FACS-sorted into unstimulated CD4+CD25+CD127- regulatory T cells, CD4+CD25- non-regulatory cells, CD4 and CD8 cells. The data were taken from a study of Tregs in tolerant kidney transplant recipients. Germline assignment: CDR1 MGHRA and CDR2 YSYEKL. The CDR3 has 18 amino acids. The V gene end was trimmed by 4 bases and the J gene end by 8 bases; junction bases not matched to a gene: 18.

Sequenced material: CD8+ T cells from blood (PBMCs), taken 12 months after the transplant. The clonotype comes from a human patient who received a combined kidney and bone marrow transplant. The graft donor may have contributed some T cells. This sequence joins TRBV4-1 and TRBJ1-4; 8 positions match TRBD1. CDR3 in amino acids: CASSPRQGPLQPGEKLFF. In DNA form, the CDR3 reads TGCGCCAGCAGCCCAAGACAGGGGCCGCTTCAGCCAGGCGAAAAACTGTTTTTT.